A selection of T cell receptor beta chains follows, all from one sample in a study of blood T cell repertoires in COVID-19. Clones were sequenced by immunoSEQ multiplex PCR, and TCRdb holds only the in-frame ones, with some missing. Of approximately 300,000 clones in the sample, approximately 88% were seen once. Source material: peripheral blood. The receptors come from a woman aged 45 to 65 with active or convalescent COVID-19. The CDR3 runs from the conserved cysteine through the conserved F or W. Each record gives: D gene, J gene, V gene, clone size, CDR3 protein, CDR3 DNA. The D gene is left open where the match is weak. The size entry is marked missing in some rows and otherwise reads once, few, many or a size class.

D: TRBD1; J: TRBJ1-4; V: TRBV18; size: -; CDR3: CASSRDRVSEKLFF; DNA: TGTGCCAGCTCGAGAGACAGGGTTTCTGAAAAACTGTTTTTT
D: -; J: TRBJ1-5; V: TRBV27; size: -; CDR3: CASATFGQGQPQHF; DNA: TGTGCCAGCGCTACCTTCGGGCAGGGTCAGCCCCAGCATTTT
D: TRBD2; J: TRBJ2-7; V: TRBV7-9; size: few; CDR3: CASSLAASGGKYEQYF; DNA: TGTGCCAGCAGCTTAGCGGCTAGCGGGGGGAAGTACGAGCAGTACTTC
D: -; J: TRBJ1-3; V: TRBV7-9; size: -; CDR3: CASSPTEHSGNTIYF; DNA: TGTGCCAGCAGCCCGACAGAACACTCTGGAAACACCATATATTTT
D: TRBD2; J: TRBJ2-1; V: TRBV28; size: -; CDR3: CASSFPAGGHNEQFF; DNA: TGTGCCAGCAGTTTCCCAGCGGGAGGCCACAATGAGCAGTTCTTC
D: TRBD1; J: TRBJ2-7; V: TRBV28; size: -; CDR3: CASRSGQGHEQYF; DNA: TGTGCCAGCAGAAGCGGACAGGGACACGAGCAGTACTTC
D: -; J: TRBJ1-5; V: TRBV4-1; size: -; CDR3: CASSPRGWGNQPQHF; DNA: TGCGCCAGCAGCCCCCGGGGGTGGGGGAATCAGCCCCAGCATTTT
D: TRBD1; J: TRBJ1-1; V: TRBV5-5; size: once; CDR3: CASSTYRGGAEAFF; DNA: TGTGCCAGCAGCACCTACAGGGGCGGGGCTGAAGCTTTCTTT
D: TRBD2; J: TRBJ2-1; V: TRBV9; size: -; CDR3: CASSISGSSYNEQFF; DNA: TGTGCCAGCAGCATCAGCGGGAGCTCCTACAATGAGCAGTTCTTC
D: -; J: TRBJ1-2; V: TRBV20-1; size: -; CDR3: CSASQGGRNGYTF; DNA: TGCAGTGCTAGTCAGGGAGGGCGGAATGGCTACACCTTC
D: -; J: TRBJ2-7; V: TRBV30; size: -; CDR3: CAWKGIMDEQYF; DNA: TGTGCCTGGAAGGGGATAATGGACGAGCAGTACTTC
D: -; J: TRBJ2-1; V: TRBV4-3; size: -; CDR3: CASSQVPNHNEQFF; DNA: TGCGCCAGCAGCCAAGTCCCTAACCACAATGAGCAGTTCTTC
D: -; J: TRBJ2-6; V: TRBV7-6; size: -; CDR3: CASSLVTGANVLTF; DNA: TGTGCCAGCAGCTTAGTTACTGGGGCCAACGTCCTGACTTTC
D: TRBD1; J: TRBJ1-2; V: TRBV5-6; size: -; CDR3: CASSFRRGQGNYGYTF; DNA: TGTGCCAGCAGCTTCCGCCGGGGACAGGGGAACTATGGCTACACCTTC
D: -; J: TRBJ1-2; V: TRBV7-2; size: -; CDR3: CASSLAERQGGGYTF; DNA: TGTGCCAGCAGCTTAGCGGAGCGTCAGGGTGGCGGCTACACCTTC
D: TRBD2; J: TRBJ2-7; V: TRBV15; size: -; CDR3: CATSRSGGGGYEQYF; DNA: TGTGCCACCAGCAGGTCGGGGGGGGGTGGCTACGAGCAGTACTTC
D: TRBD2; J: TRBJ2-7; V: TRBV18; size: -; CDR3: CASSQPSGNYEQYF; DNA: TGTGCCAGCTCACAACCTAGCGGGAACTACGAGCAGTACTTC
D: TRBD2; J: TRBJ2-7; V: TRBV7-9; size: -; CDR3: CASMSGTSGGYEQYF; DNA: TGTGCCAGCATGTCGGGGACTAGCGGGGGCTACGAGCAGTACTTC
D: -; J: TRBJ2-7; V: TRBV7-9; size: -; CDR3: CASSPTGPPYEQYF; DNA: TGTGCCAGCAGCCCAACAGGGCCGCCCTACGAGCAGTACTTC
D: -; J: TRBJ2-7; V: TRBV10-1; size: -; CDR3: CANRLGAFRGEQYF; DNA: TGCGCCAATAGACTAGGAGCGTTTCGGGGCGAGCAGTACTTC
D: -; J: TRBJ2-7; V: TRBV7-9; size: -; CDR3: CASSLGRGSHEQYF; DNA: TGTGCCAGCAGCTTAGGAAGGGGCAGCCACGAGCAGTACTTC
D: TRBD1; J: TRBJ1-2; V: TRBV9; size: once; CDR3: CASSVGQGSNYGYTF; DNA: TGTGCCAGCAGCGTAGGACAGGGGAGTAACTATGGCTACACCTTC
D: -; J: TRBJ2-2; V: TRBV19; size: -; CDR3: CASKGGRPTGELFF; DNA: TGTGCCAGTAAGGGTGGGAGGCCCACCGGGGAGCTGTTTTTT
D: -; J: TRBJ1-6; V: TRBV27; size: -; CDR3: CASRTGTLNSPLHF; DNA: TGTGCCAGCAGGACCGGGACACTAAATTCACCCCTCCACTTT
D: -; J: TRBJ1-5; V: TRBV19; size: -; CDR3: CASSVGHLLQPQHF; DNA: TGTGCCAGTAGTGTAGGACATCTACTCCAGCCCCAGCATTTT
D: TRBD2; J: TRBJ2-1; V: TRBV29-1; size: -; CDR3: CSVEELAGAGYNEQFF; DNA: TGCAGCGTTGAAGAACTAGCGGGAGCGGGGTACAATGAGCAGTTCTTC
D: TRBD2; J: TRBJ2-7; V: TRBV19; size: -; CDR3: CASGRASGTLGEQYF; DNA: TGTGCCTCCGGACGGGCTAGCGGGACTCTTGGGGAGCAGTACTTC
D: -; J: TRBJ2-1; V: TRBV11-2; size: -; CDR3: CASSLAGNEQFF; DNA: TGTGCCAGCAGCTTGGCGGGCAATGAGCAGTTCTTC
D: TRBD1; J: TRBJ1-2; V: TRBV18; size: -; CDR3: CASSARTGVRYTF; DNA: TGTGCCAGCTCAGCACGGACAGGAGTACGCTACACCTTC
D: -; J: TRBJ1-1; V: TRBV5-1; size: -; CDR3: CASSLVGGMNTEAFF; DNA: TGCGCCAGCAGCTTGGTGGGAGGGATGAACACTGAAGCTTTCTTT
D: TRBD1; J: TRBJ1-1; V: TRBV12-5; size: -; CDR3: CASAPSGTERVAEAFF; DNA: TGTGCTAGTGCCCCTTCTGGGACAGAGAGGGTTGCTGAAGCTTTCTTT
D: -; J: TRBJ1-2; V: TRBV25-1; size: many; CDR3: CASSLGTNYGYTF; DNA: TGTGCCAGCAGTTTAGGGACAAATTATGGCTACACCTTC
D: -; J: TRBJ1-1; V: TRBV18; size: -; CDR3: CASSPSREGMPEAFF; DNA: TGTGCCAGCTCACCAAGTCGGGAAGGGATGCCTGAAGCTTTCTTT
D: TRBD1; J: TRBJ1-6; V: TRBV28; size: -; CDR3: CASRTGAGSYNSPLHF; DNA: TGTGCCAGCAGGACAGGGGCGGGCTCCTATAATTCACCCCTCCACTTT
D: TRBD2; J: TRBJ2-1; V: TRBV4-3; size: -; CDR3: CASSPVLASGSGNEQFF; DNA: TGCGCCAGCAGCCCGGTTCTCGCAAGCGGGAGCGGGAATGAGCAGTTCTTC
D: TRBD1; J: TRBJ1-3; V: TRBV29-1; size: once; CDR3: CSVAIGGGPGNTIYF; DNA: TGCAGCGTCGCCATCGGAGGGGGCCCTGGAAACACCATATATTTT
D: -; J: TRBJ1-4; V: TRBV30; size: -; CDR3: CAWSALKNEKLFF; DNA: TGTGCCTGGAGTGCTCTAAAAAATGAAAAACTGTTTTTT
D: -; J: TRBJ1-3; V: TRBV25-1; size: few; CDR3: CATQGLNTIYF; DNA: TGTGCCACCCAGGGGTTAAACACCATATATTTT
D: -; J: TRBJ1-3; V: TRBV28; size: -; CDR3: CASSFNSQRGVASGNTIYF; DNA: TGTGCCAGCAGTTTCAATTCGCAACGTGGTGTGGCCTCTGGAAACACCATATATTTT
D: -; J: TRBJ2-3; V: TRBV9; size: -; CDR3: CASSVGDFLTDTQYF; DNA: TGTGCCAGCAGCGTAGGAGACTTCCTCACAGATACGCAGTATTTT
D: -; J: TRBJ1-5; V: TRBV27; size: once; CDR3: CASSTGDLNQPQHF; DNA: TGTGCCAGCAGTACCGGGGATTTAAATCAGCCCCAGCATTTT
D: -; J: TRBJ2-1; V: TRBV2; size: -; CDR3: CASSETYNEQFF; DNA: TGTGCCAGCAGTGAGACTTACAATGAGCAGTTCTTC
D: TRBD1; J: TRBJ2-1; V: TRBV10-2; size: -; CDR3: CASSRDRDEQFF; DNA: TGCGCCAGCAGTCGAGACAGGGACGAGCAGTTCTTC
D: -; J: TRBJ1-1; V: TRBV30; size: -; CDR3: CAWSDGANTEAFF; DNA: TGTGCCTGGAGTGACGGAGCGAACACTGAAGCTTTCTTT
D: TRBD1; J: TRBJ1-1; V: TRBV5-1; size: -; CDR3: CASSQVSGGIAEAFF; DNA: TGCGCCAGCAGCCAGGTGTCAGGGGGCATCGCTGAAGCTTTCTTT
D: TRBD1; J: TRBJ2-1; V: TRBV9; size: -; CDR3: CASSVEGGLSYNEQFF; DNA: TGTGCCAGCAGCGTAGAAGGGGGCCTCTCCTACAATGAGCAGTTCTTC
D: -; J: TRBJ2-1; V: TRBV3-1/TRBV3-2; size: -; CDR3: CASSQGGVQGYLSEQFF; DNA: TGTGCCAGCAGCCAAGGAGGTGTGCAGGGCTATCTTAGTGAGCAGTTCTTC
D: -; J: TRBJ2-7; V: TRBV4-1; size: -; CDR3: CASSQGGGQYEQYF; DNA: TGCGCCAGCAGCCAAGGCGGGGGCCAGTACGAGCAGTACTTC
D: -; J: TRBJ1-3; V: TRBV5-8; size: -; CDR3: CASSSTRVGNTIYF; DNA: TGTGCCAGCAGTTCTACCCGAGTCGGAAACACCATATATTTT